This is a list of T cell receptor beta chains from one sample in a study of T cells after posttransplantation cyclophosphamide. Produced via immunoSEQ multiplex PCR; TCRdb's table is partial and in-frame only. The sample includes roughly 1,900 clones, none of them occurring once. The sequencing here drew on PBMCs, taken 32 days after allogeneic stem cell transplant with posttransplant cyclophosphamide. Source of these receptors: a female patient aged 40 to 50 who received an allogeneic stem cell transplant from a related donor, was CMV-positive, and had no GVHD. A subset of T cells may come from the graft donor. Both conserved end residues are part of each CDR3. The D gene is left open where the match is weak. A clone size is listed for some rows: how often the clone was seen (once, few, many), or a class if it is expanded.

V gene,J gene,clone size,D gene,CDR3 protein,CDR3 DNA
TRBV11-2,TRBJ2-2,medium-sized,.,CASSPARAGELFF,TGTGCCAGCAGCCCGGCTCGGGCCGGGGAGCTGTTTTTT
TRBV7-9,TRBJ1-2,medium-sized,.,CASSFPAGASGYTF,TGTGCCAGCAGCTTTCCGGCGGGGGCGTCCGGCTACACCTTC
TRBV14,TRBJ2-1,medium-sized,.,CASSQDLVNEQFF,TGTGCCAGCAGCCAAGATCTTGTCAATGAGCAGTTCTTC
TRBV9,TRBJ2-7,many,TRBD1,CASSDGQGLNEQYF,TGTGCCAGCAGCGACGGACAGGGGCTCAACGAGCAGTACTTC
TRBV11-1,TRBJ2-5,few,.,CASSYPGQEETQYF,TGTGCCAGCAGCTACCCTGGGCAGGAAGAGACCCAGTACTTC
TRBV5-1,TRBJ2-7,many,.,CASSLDLGGSYEQYF,TGCGCCAGCAGCTTGGATTTGGGGGGCTCCTACGAGCAGTACTTC
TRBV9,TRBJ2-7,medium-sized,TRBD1,CASTPTGLRNEQYF,TGTGCCAGCACCCCGACAGGGCTGAGGAACGAGCAGTACTTC
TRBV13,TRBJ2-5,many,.,CASSLLAEETQYF,TGTGCCAGCAGCTTATTGGCAGAAGAGACCCAGTACTTC
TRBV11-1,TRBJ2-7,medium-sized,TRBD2,CASSHGEGPYEQYF,TGTGCCAGCAGCCACGGGGAGGGCCCCTACGAGCAGTACTTC
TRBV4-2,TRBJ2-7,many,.,CASSLRAGNYEQYF,TGTGCCAGCAGCCTTCGCGCGGGCAACTACGAGCAGTACTTC
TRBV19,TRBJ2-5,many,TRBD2,CASSTAPSGAKTQYF,TGTGCCAGTAGTACCGCTCCTAGCGGGGCAAAGACCCAGTACTTC
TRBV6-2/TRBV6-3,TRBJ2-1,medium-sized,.,CASSPQYNEQFF,TGTGCCAGCAGTCCCCAATACAATGAGCAGTTCTTC
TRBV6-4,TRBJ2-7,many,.,CASSDGRVAYF,TGTGCCAGCAGTGATGGTAGGGTGGCGTACTTC
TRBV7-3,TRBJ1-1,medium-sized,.,CASSRGLNTEAFF,TGTGCCAGCTCGCGGGGCCTGAACACTGAAGCTTTCTTT
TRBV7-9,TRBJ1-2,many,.,CASSFSSNYGYTF,TGTGCCAGCAGCTTTAGCTCTAACTATGGCTACACCTTC
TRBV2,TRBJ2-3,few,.,CASRVAGDTTDTQYF,TGTGCCAGCAGGGTGGCGGGGGACACCACAGATACGCAGTATTTT
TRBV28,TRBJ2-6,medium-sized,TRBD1,CASSLPRDRGRSGANVLTF,TGTGCCAGCAGTTTACCGCGGGACAGGGGCCGCTCTGGGGCCAACGTCCTGACTTTC
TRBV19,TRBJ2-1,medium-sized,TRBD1,CASSPGQGATRRSYNEQFF,TGTGCCAGTAGTCCCGGACAGGGGGCCACGCGGCGATCCTACAATGAGCAGTTCTTC
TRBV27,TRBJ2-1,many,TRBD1,CASNFRSRDSPSEQFF,TGTGCCAGCAATTTTAGGAGTAGGGACAGTCCCTCTGAGCAGTTCTTC
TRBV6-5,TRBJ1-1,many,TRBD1,CASSPGQGNTEAFF,TGTGCCAGCAGTCCGGGACAGGGGAACACTGAAGCTTTCTTT
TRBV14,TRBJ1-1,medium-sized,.,CASSGTRGGWSEAFF,TGTGCCAGCAGCGGAACCCGGGGAGGTTGGTCTGAAGCTTTCTTT
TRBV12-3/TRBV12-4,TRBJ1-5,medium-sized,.,CASSNQRNNQPQHF,TGTGCCAGCAGCAACCAGAGAAACAATCAGCCCCAGCATTTT
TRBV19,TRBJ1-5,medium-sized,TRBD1,CASSIVETGLQPQHF,TGTGCCAGTAGTATAGTAGAGACAGGGCTTCAGCCCCAGCATTTT
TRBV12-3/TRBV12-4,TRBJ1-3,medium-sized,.,CASSLARQLSGNTIYF,TGTGCCAGCAGTTTAGCGCGACAGCTCTCTGGAAACACCATATATTTT
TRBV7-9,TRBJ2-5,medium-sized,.,CASSFGGFKEETQYF,TGTGCCAGCAGCTTCGGAGGGTTTAAAGAAGAGACCCAGTACTTC
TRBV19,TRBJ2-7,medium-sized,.,CATSDISYEQYF,TGTGCCACCTCGGACATCTCCTACGAGCAGTACTTC
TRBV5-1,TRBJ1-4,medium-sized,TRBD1,CASSRWDRSTNEKLFF,TGCGCCAGCAGCCGATGGGACAGGTCAACTAATGAAAAACTGTTTTTT
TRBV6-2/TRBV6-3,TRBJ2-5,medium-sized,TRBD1,CAATWDRGVQETQYF,TGTGCCGCAACCTGGGACAGGGGAGTCCAAGAGACCCAGTACTTC
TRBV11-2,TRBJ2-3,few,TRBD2,CASSYRASGGAGDTQYF,TGTGCCAGCAGCTACAGGGCTAGCGGGGGGGCGGGAGATACGCAGTATTTT
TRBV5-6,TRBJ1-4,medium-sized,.,CASSLGGGAREKLFF,TGTGCCAGCAGCTTGGGAGGAGGGGCGAGAGAAAAACTGTTTTTT
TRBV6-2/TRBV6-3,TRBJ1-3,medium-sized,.,CASSRGLTGNTIYF,TGTGCCAGCAGCCGGGGATTGACAGGAAACACCATATATTTT
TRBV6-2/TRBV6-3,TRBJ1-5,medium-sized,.,CASQTVGNQPQHF,TGTGCCAGCCAGACAGTTGGCAATCAGCCCCAGCATTTT
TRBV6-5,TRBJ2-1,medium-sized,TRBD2,CASSSGGVNEQFF,TGTGCCAGCAGTAGCGGGGGGGTAAATGAGCAGTTCTTC
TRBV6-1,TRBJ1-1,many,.,CASSERVNTEAFF,TGTGCCAGCAGTGAACGGGTGAACACTGAAGCTTTCTTT
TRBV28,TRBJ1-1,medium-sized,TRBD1,CASSPTPPRGPEAFF,TGTGCCAGCAGTCCGACCCCCCCTAGGGGGCCTGAAGCTTTCTTT
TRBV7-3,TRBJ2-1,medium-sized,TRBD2,CASSLNTTSGGNYRASYNEQFF,TGTGCCAGCAGCTTAAATACCACTAGCGGGGGGAACTACCGGGCCTCCTACAATGAGCAGTTCTTC
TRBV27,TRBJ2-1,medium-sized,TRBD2,CASSTSGSYNEQFF,TGTGCCAGCAGCACTAGCGGGTCCTACAATGAGCAGTTCTTC
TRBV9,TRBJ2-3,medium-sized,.,CASSLWGEDTQYF,TGTGCCAGCAGCCTATGGGGGGAAGATACGCAGTATTTT
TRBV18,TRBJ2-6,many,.,CASSPLPAGSGANVLTF,TGTGCCAGCTCACCACTCCCGGCAGGGTCTGGGGCCAACGTCCTGACTTTC
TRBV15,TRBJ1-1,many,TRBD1,CATSRTGTGNTEAFF,TGTGCCACCAGCAGAACCGGGACAGGCAACACTGAAGCTTTCTTT
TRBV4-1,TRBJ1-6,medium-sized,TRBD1,CASSQVAQGKSPLHF,TGCGCCAGCAGCCAAGTGGCACAGGGGAAATCACCCCTCCACTTT
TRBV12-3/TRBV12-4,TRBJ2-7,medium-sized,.,CASSSRSLRGDEQYF,TGTGCCAGCAGTTCAAGGTCTCTCCGGGGAGACGAGCAGTACTTC
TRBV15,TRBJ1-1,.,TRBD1,CATSTRQGDEAFF,TGTGCCACCAGCACACGACAGGGCGATGAAGCTTTCTTT
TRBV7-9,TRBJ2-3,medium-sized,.,CASSFSGTDTQYF,TGTGCCAGCAGCTTTAGCGGCACAGATACGCAGTATTTT
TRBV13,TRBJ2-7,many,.,CASSPPLESYEQYF,TGTGCCAGCAGCCCCCCCCTAGAGTCCTACGAGCAGTACTTC
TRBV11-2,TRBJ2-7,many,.,CASSLEGWSAGPLSYEQYF,TGTGCCAGCAGCTTAGAAGGATGGTCGGCGGGCCCGCTCTCCTACGAGCAGTACTTC
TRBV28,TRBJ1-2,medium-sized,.,CASSLLGRGGYGYTF,TGTGCCAGCAGTTTATTGGGCAGGGGTGGCTATGGCTACACCTTC
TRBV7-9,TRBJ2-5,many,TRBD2,CASSQRGGQETQYF,TGTGCCAGCAGCCAACGGGGGGGGCAAGAGACCCAGTACTTC